A single T cell receptor (beta chain) is shown here with its context. Antigen: not known. PBMCs were isolated from an approximately 10 ml sample of fresh peripheral blood. TCR beta CDR3 regions were amplified from RNA transcripts. RT-PCR with HTBI primers came first, then second-round multiplex PCR. TCRdb itself ran the multiplex PCR reads through MiXCR, one entry per CDR3 protein. The data hold about 740,000 distinct CDR3 sequences, with 35% to 50% observed a single time. The sample comes from a study of Graves' ophthalmopathy and Graves' hyperthyroidism. Study-wide results and limits: Most clonotypes expanded in thyroid above 0.001 frequency were present in blood too.

The CDR3 sequence is 14 residues long. The germline V gene encodes CDR1 SGHAT and CDR2 FQNNGV. Trimming removed 2 bases at V and 0 bases at J, with 7 bases between. The TCR was taken from an adult man with Graves' ophthalmopathy. V usage is TRBV11-2 and J usage is TRBJ1-2; D gene uncertain. Source material: peripheral blood. CDR3 DNA sequence: TGTGCCAGCAGCTTACACCCTACTAACTATGGCTACACCTTC. Encoded protein: CASSLHPTNYGYTF.